These T cell receptor beta chains were read from a single sample in a study of PD-1 blockade in classical Hodgkin lymphoma. The data were produced by immunoSEQ multiplex PCR, yet TCRdb's version contains in-frame clones alone and is incomplete. This sample has over 13,000 clones; around 80% occur once, and the top ten carry more than 20%. The specimen was peripheral blood mononuclear cells (PBMCs), collected before the second cycle of nivolumab. These receptors were obtained from a human donor with classical Hodgkin lymphoma. Both conserved end residues are part of each CDR3. The D gene is left open where the match is weak. Size tells how often a clone was seen (once, few, many) or the class of an expanded clone, and some rows leave it out.

d_call | j_call | v_call | clone_size | cdr3_nt | cdr3_aa
TRBD1 | TRBJ2-2 | TRBV10-3 | NA | TGTGCCATCAAATCGACAGGGAGCACCGGGGAGCTGTTTTTT | CAIKSTGSTGELFF
NA | TRBJ1-5 | TRBV7-2 | NA | TGTGCCAGCAGCCGTGGGACGACACCGCAGCCCCAGCATTTT | CASSRGTTPQPQHF
NA | TRBJ2-4 | TRBV6-1 | NA | TGTGCCAGCAGTGCCGGTACCCTAGCCAAAAACATTCAGTACTTC | CASSAGTLAKNIQYF
NA | TRBJ1-3 | TRBV11-1 | NA | TGTGCCAGTAGACAGGTCGTTTCGGACACCATATATTTT | CASRQVVSDTIYF
NA | TRBJ1-5 | TRBV6-1 | NA | TGTGCCAGCAGTGAAGAGGGGTTACAGCCCCAGCATTTT | CASSEEGLQPQHF
NA | TRBJ2-1 | TRBV2 | few | TGTGCCAGCAGTGAACAGGGGAACAATGAGCAGTTCTTC | CASSEQGNNEQFF
NA | TRBJ1-2 | TRBV6-5 | NA | TGTGCCAGCAGTTACTCAACGTGGAACTATGGCTACACCTTC | CASSYSTWNYGYTF
TRBD1 | TRBJ2-7 | TRBV4-3 | few | TGCGCCAGCAGCATCGGACAGGGGATTACCTACGAGCAGTACTTC | CASSIGQGITYEQYF
NA | TRBJ2-5 | TRBV6-1 | NA | TGTGCCAGCAGTGAATATGAGACCCAGTACTTC | CASSEYETQYF
TRBD1 | TRBJ2-7 | TRBV4-3 | NA | TGCGCCAGCAGCCAAGTTAGGACAGGGAGCTCCTACGAGCAGTACTTC | CASSQVRTGSSYEQYF
NA | TRBJ1-1 | TRBV5-1 | NA | TGCGCCAGCAGCCTCCCTTCAGGGGTCGGCACTGAAGCTTTCTTT | CASSLPSGVGTEAFF
NA | TRBJ1-6 | TRBV21-1 | NA | TGTGCCAGCAGCAAAGAAGGTACAGGGTTAGATGCACTTAATTCACCCCTCCACTTT | CASSKEGTGLDALNSPLHF
TRBD2 | TRBJ2-2 | TRBV5-5 | NA | TGTGCCAGCAGCTTTCCGAGACCCGGGACTAGCGGGGGGAACACCGGGGAGCTGTTTTTT | CASSFPRPGTSGGNTGELFF
TRBD1 | TRBJ1-2 | TRBV5-4 | NA | TGTGCCAGCAGCCGTACAGGGGCCTCTGGCTACACCTTC | CASSRTGASGYTF
TRBD1 | TRBJ1-5 | TRBV2 | NA | TGTGCCAGCAGCCGACAGGGCTGGCAGCCCCAGCATTTT | CASSRQGWQPQHF
NA | TRBJ1-6 | TRBV13 | NA | TGTGCCAGCAGCCGGGGGAGGGGTTCACCCCTCCACTTT | CASSRGRGSPLHF
TRBD1 | TRBJ1-2 | TRBV7-2 | NA | TGTGCCAGCAGACCCCCGCCGGGCAGGGGGCGATACTATGGCTACACCTTC | CASRPPPGRGRYYGYTF
NA | TRBJ1-5 | TRBV6-1 | NA | TGTGCCAGCAGTGAGGGCAACGGCTATAGCAATCAGCCCCAGCATTTT | CASSEGNGYSNQPQHF
TRBD1 | TRBJ2-3 | TRBV15 | NA | TGTGCCACCAGCCGAAACAGGGGGCTCACAGATACGCAGTATTTT | CATSRNRGLTDTQYF
TRBD1 | TRBJ1-4 | TRBV5-1 | NA | TGCGCCAGCAGCCAGGGACAGGGTCGCGAAAAACTGTTTTTT | CASSQGQGREKLFF
NA | TRBJ2-1 | TRBV7-9 | NA | TGTGCCAGCAGCTCCCTAGGAAATGAGCAGTTCTTC | CASSSLGNEQFF
TRBD1 | TRBJ2-3 | TRBV10-1 | NA | TGCGCCAGCATCCATTGTGGGACAGTCCAAATCACAGATACGCAGTATTTT | CASIHCGTVQITDTQYF
TRBD1 | TRBJ1-2 | TRBV6-5 | NA | TGTGCCAGCAGCGAACAGGGGGCGCGGGGCTACACCTTC | CASSEQGARGYTF
NA | TRBJ1-6 | TRBV11-3 | NA | TGTGCCAGCAGCTTAGAAGGGTTAGGCCAGAGCTCCTATAATTCACCCCTCCACTTT | CASSLEGLGQSSYNSPLHF
NA | TRBJ1-1 | TRBV6-6 | NA | TGTGCCAGCAGCTTCCGACAGCCCAACACTGAAGCTTTCTTT | CASSFRQPNTEAFF
NA | TRBJ2-3 | TRBV11-2 | NA | TGTGCCAGCAAGAGACTAGGCAATACGCAGTATTTT | CASKRLGNTQYF
TRBD1 | TRBJ1-6 | TRBV18 | NA | TGTGCCAGCTCACCCGGACAGGGCGACAATTCACCCCTCCACTTT | CASSPGQGDNSPLHF
NA | TRBJ2-1 | TRBV7-6 | NA | TGTGCCAGCAGCACCGAGGGAAAAAACAATGAGCAGTTCTTC | CASSTEGKNNEQFF
TRBD2 | TRBJ2-3 | TRBV18 | NA | TGTGCCAGCTCACCTCGGGGGGCAGATACGCAGTATTTT | CASSPRGADTQYF
NA | TRBJ2-1 | TRBV6-5 | NA | TGTGCCAGCAGGGAATACAATGAGCAGTTCTTC | CASREYNEQFF
NA | TRBJ1-3 | TRBV7-9 | NA | TGTGCCAGCAGCTCGTACAGGGTTTCTGGAAACACCATATATTTT | CASSSYRVSGNTIYF
NA | TRBJ1-6 | TRBV28 | NA | TGTGCCAGCAGTATATCTCCGGGACGTAGCTCCTATAATTCACCCCTCCACTTT | CASSISPGRSSYNSPLHF
NA | TRBJ2-1 | TRBV19 | NA | TGTGCCAGTAGTATAGTCCCAGGCGATGAGCAGTTCTTC | CASSIVPGDEQFF
NA | TRBJ2-7 | TRBV7-2 | once | TGTGCCAGCAGCTTAATCGCGGCTCCAGAGGCCTACGAGCAGTACTTC | CASSLIAAPEAYEQYF
NA | TRBJ2-1 | TRBV6-5 | NA | TGTGCCAGCAGTGACTGGAGGAGGGGACCGTCACGGTTCTTC | CASSDWRRGPSRFF
NA | TRBJ2-2 | TRBV5-1 | NA | TGCGCCAGCAGCGACCGACAGAACACCGGGGAGCTGTTTTTT | CASSDRQNTGELFF